Listed below are T cell receptor beta chains from one sample, sequenced in a study of metastatic and nonmetastatic thyroid tumors. TCRdb reanalyzed the PCR reads with MiXCR. This sample has approximately 5,000 clones, with more than 35% found just once. Source material: tumor tissue. These receptors all stem from a male donor with papillary thyroid cancer or a benign thyroid nodule (not recorded which). Some clones in this sample may be carry-over from other donors' samples. Both conserved end residues are part of each CDR3. A D gene is named only where the DNA matches it firmly. Expanded clones are given a class, and other clones once, few, many or no size at all.

V	D	J	size	DNA	CDR3
TRBV24-1	TRBD2	TRBJ2-1	.	TGTGCCACCTCCGGGACTAGCGGGAGATATGATGAGCAGTTCTTC	CATSGTSGRYDEQFF
TRBV18	.	TRBJ2-1	.	TGTGCCAGCTCACCCCCTGGGGGGGCCCACAATGAGCAGTTCTTC	CASSPPGGAHNEQFF
TRBV6-4	TRBD1	TRBJ2-1	.	TGTGCCAGCAGTGACTCGACAGGGCACAATGAGCAGTTCTTC	CASSDSTGHNEQFF
TRBV6-1	TRBD1	TRBJ2-7	few	TGTGCCAGCAGTACCGGGACAGGGGGCGCCGAGCGGTACTTC	CASSTGTGGAERYF
TRBV20-1	TRBD2	TRBJ2-1	.	TGCAGTGCTATGAGGACTAGCGGGAGGGTAAACCATGAGCAGTTCTTC	CSAMRTSGRVNHEQFF
TRBV11-2	.	TRBJ2-2	.	TGTGCCAGCAGCTTAATGGGTTCCACCGGGGAGCTGTTTTTT	CASSLMGSTGELFF
TRBV20-1	TRBD2	TRBJ2-7	.	TGCAGTGCCTATAGCGGGACTAGCGTCCACGAGCAGTACTTC	CSAYSGTSVHEQYF
TRBV20-1	.	TRBJ2-7	.	TGCAGTGCTAGTTCTGGGCTCCTATACGAGCAGTACTTC	CSASSGLLYEQYF
TRBV18	TRBD2	TRBJ2-3	.	TGTGCCAGCTCACCCAGCGGGGGGAACACAGATACGCAGTATTTT	CASSPSGGNTDTQYF
TRBV20-1	.	TRBJ1-1	.	TGCAGTGCTAGAGACCCGGGCGGGGGCAGTTATTCTGAAGCTTTCTTT	CSARDPGGGSYSEAFF
TRBV12-3/TRBV12-4	TRBD2	TRBJ2-5	many	TGTGCCAGCAGTTCGGGGGGACTAGCCCTCGGGGCCCAGTACTTC	CASSSGGLALGAQYF
TRBV28	TRBD1	TRBJ1-3	few	TGTGCCAGCAGGTGGGACAGGAACTCTGGAAACACCATATATTTT	CASRWDRNSGNTIYF
TRBV18	TRBD1	TRBJ1-6	.	TGTGCCAGCTCACCCGGGACAGGGCAGGGTAATTCACCCCTCCACTTT	CASSPGTGQGNSPLHF
TRBV12-3/TRBV12-4	TRBD1	TRBJ1-1	few	TGTGCCAGCCACGAATCCGGACAGGGGAACACTGAAGCTTTCTTT	CASHESGQGNTEAFF